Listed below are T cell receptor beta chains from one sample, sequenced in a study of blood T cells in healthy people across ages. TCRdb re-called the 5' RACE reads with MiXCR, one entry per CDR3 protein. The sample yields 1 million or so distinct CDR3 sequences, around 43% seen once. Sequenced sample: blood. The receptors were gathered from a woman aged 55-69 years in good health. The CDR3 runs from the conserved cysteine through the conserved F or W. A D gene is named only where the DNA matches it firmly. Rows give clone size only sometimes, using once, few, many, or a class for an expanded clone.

CDR3nt: TGTGCCATCAGTGAGCCCAAACAACAGGGAGAGACCCAGTACTTC
CDR3aa: CAISEPKQQGETQYF
v_gene: TRBV10-3
d_gene: -
len: 15
abundance: -
j_gene: TRBJ2-5

CDR3nt: TGTGCCAGCAGGGGGTCCGGGACAATTACCTACGAGCAGTACTTC
CDR3aa: CASRGSGTITYEQYF
v_gene: TRBV6-1
d_gene: -
len: 15
abundance: few
j_gene: TRBJ2-7

CDR3nt: TGTGCCAGCACCGGTAGGGGGTGGGAGACCCAGTACTTC
CDR3aa: CASTGRGWETQYF
v_gene: TRBV6-6
d_gene: -
len: 13
abundance: -
j_gene: TRBJ2-5

CDR3nt: TGTGCCAGCAGTTCGTCCGGGAAGAGAGGGGAGACCCAGTACTTC
CDR3aa: CASSSSGKRGETQYF
v_gene: TRBV28
d_gene: -
len: 15
abundance: many
j_gene: TRBJ2-5

CDR3nt: TGTGCCAGCAGCGAGGGACAGGTTGCCTACGAGCAGTACTTC
CDR3aa: CASSEGQVAYEQYF
v_gene: TRBV9
d_gene: TRBD1
len: 14
abundance: few
j_gene: TRBJ2-7

CDR3nt: TGCGCCACCTACGGGGTGACAGGGAACTTGGCTAACGATGGCTACACCTTC
CDR3aa: CATYGVTGNLANDGYTF
v_gene: TRBV10-2
d_gene: TRBD1
len: 17
abundance: once
j_gene: TRBJ1-2

CDR3nt: TGTGCCAGCAGCGTAGGACAGGCAACTAATGAAAAACTGTTTTTT
CDR3aa: CASSVGQATNEKLFF
v_gene: TRBV11-2
d_gene: TRBD1
len: 15
abundance: -
j_gene: TRBJ1-4

CDR3nt: TGCGCCAGCAGCTTGTTTCTGGGGGAACAAGAGACCCAGTACTTC
CDR3aa: CASSLFLGEQETQYF
v_gene: TRBV5-1
d_gene: -
len: 15
abundance: -
j_gene: TRBJ2-5

CDR3nt: TGTGGCAGCAGTCACGGTTCCGGGGCCAACGTCCTGACTTTC
CDR3aa: CGSSHGSGANVLTF
v_gene: TRBV6-5
d_gene: -
len: 14
abundance: -
j_gene: TRBJ2-6

CDR3nt: TGTGCCAGCAGCTTAAGGGCGCGGGAGGGCCGAAATGAGCAGTTCTTC
CDR3aa: CASSLRAREGRNEQFF
v_gene: TRBV7-9
d_gene: TRBD2
len: 16
abundance: -
j_gene: TRBJ2-1

CDR3nt: TGTGCCAGCAGTGCATGGGGAGATAGCAATCAGCCCCAGCATTTT
CDR3aa: CASSAWGDSNQPQHF
v_gene: TRBV6-6
d_gene: -
len: 15
abundance: -
j_gene: TRBJ1-5

CDR3nt: TGTGCCGGCAGTCCCGGGGGCGTGAACACTGAAGCTTTCTTT
CDR3aa: CAGSPGGVNTEAFF
v_gene: TRBV27
d_gene: -
len: 14
abundance: -
j_gene: TRBJ1-1

CDR3nt: TGCAGTGCTAGGTCGACAGGGGGTACTACCTACAATGAGCAGTTCTTC
CDR3aa: CSARSTGGTTYNEQFF
v_gene: TRBV20-1
d_gene: TRBD1
len: 16
abundance: few
j_gene: TRBJ2-1

CDR3nt: TGCGCCAGCAGCTGGGGGGGCAGGGCGGAAGAGACCCAGTACTTC
CDR3aa: CASSWGGRAEETQYF
v_gene: TRBV5-1
d_gene: -
len: 15
abundance: -
j_gene: TRBJ2-5

CDR3nt: TGTGCCAGCAGCGTAGCGTCCGGTCAGACAGAGACCCAGTACTTC
CDR3aa: CASSVASGQTETQYF
v_gene: TRBV9
d_gene: -
len: 15
abundance: -
j_gene: TRBJ2-5

CDR3nt: TGTGCCAGCAGCAACTCCCAGGGAGTGGACGATCTTAGGTGTGCCTACGAGCAGTACTTC
CDR3aa: CASSNSQGVDDLRCAYEQYF
v_gene: TRBV21-1
d_gene: -
len: 20
abundance: few
j_gene: TRBJ2-7

CDR3nt: TGTGCCTGGAGCCCCTGGCTTGGGGAGACCCAGTACTTC
CDR3aa: CAWSPWLGETQYF
v_gene: TRBV30
d_gene: -
len: 13
abundance: -
j_gene: TRBJ2-5

CDR3nt: TGTGCCAGCACCCCCACAGCGACCTACGAGCAGTACTTC
CDR3aa: CASTPTATYEQYF
v_gene: TRBV12-3/TRBV12-4
d_gene: -
len: 13
abundance: -
j_gene: TRBJ2-7

CDR3nt: TGTGCCAGCAGTCCCCTGCTCGGGGCGGAAAGAGGGGAGGAGCAGTACTTC
CDR3aa: CASSPLLGAERGEEQYF
v_gene: TRBV28
d_gene: -
len: 17
abundance: -
j_gene: TRBJ2-7

CDR3nt: TGTGCCAGCAGTTACTCGTTCAGGGGGTCCTACGAGCAGTACTTC
CDR3aa: CASSYSFRGSYEQYF
v_gene: TRBV6-5
d_gene: TRBD1
len: 15
abundance: few
j_gene: TRBJ2-7

CDR3nt: TGTGCCAGCAGTGAACCCTTTTGGGCCAAAAACATTCAGTACTTC
CDR3aa: CASSEPFWAKNIQYF
v_gene: TRBV6-1
d_gene: -
len: 15
abundance: -
j_gene: TRBJ2-4

CDR3nt: TGTGCCAGCAGCGCGAGCGGGATCACAGATACGCAGTATTTT
CDR3aa: CASSASGITDTQYF
v_gene: TRBV9
d_gene: TRBD2
len: 14
abundance: -
j_gene: TRBJ2-3

CDR3nt: TGTGCCAGCAGTTTACGGTTTACGAAGGGGTACGAGCAGTACTTC
CDR3aa: CASSLRFTKGYEQYF
v_gene: TRBV27
d_gene: -
len: 15
abundance: few
j_gene: TRBJ2-7

CDR3nt: TGTGCCAGCAGTTCCATGACTATATCGGTCAGGATGTACAATGAGCAGTTCTTC
CDR3aa: CASSSMTISVRMYNEQFF
v_gene: TRBV28
d_gene: -
len: 18
abundance: -
j_gene: TRBJ2-1

CDR3nt: TGCGCCAGCAGCCAAGGCGACAGGGCAACTAATGAAAAACTGTTTTTT
CDR3aa: CASSQGDRATNEKLFF
v_gene: TRBV4-1
d_gene: TRBD1
len: 16
abundance: -
j_gene: TRBJ1-4

CDR3nt: TGTGCCAGCAGTTACGTACTAGCGGGAGAAGTTGAGCAGTTCTTC
CDR3aa: CASSYVLAGEVEQFF
v_gene: TRBV6-6
d_gene: TRBD2
len: 15
abundance: -
j_gene: TRBJ2-1

CDR3nt: TGTGCCAGCGGGGTTTCGCAGAAACAAGAGACCCAGTACTTC
CDR3aa: CASGVSQKQETQYF
v_gene: TRBV7-8
d_gene: -
len: 14
abundance: few
j_gene: TRBJ2-5

CDR3nt: TGTGCCAGCAGTTTTAATAGCGGGACCGTTTACAATGAGCAGTTCTTC
CDR3aa: CASSFNSGTVYNEQFF
v_gene: TRBV28
d_gene: TRBD2
len: 16
abundance: few
j_gene: TRBJ2-1

CDR3nt: TGTGCCAGCAGCTTACTCGGGAGGGAAGATACGCAGTATTTT
CDR3aa: CASSLLGREDTQYF
v_gene: TRBV7-3
d_gene: TRBD2
len: 14
abundance: many
j_gene: TRBJ2-3

CDR3nt: TGTGCCAGCAGTTTGCCCCGACTAGTGGGGGTCCGAAATACGCAGTATTTT
CDR3aa: CASSLPRLVGVRNTQYF
v_gene: TRBV28
d_gene: -
len: 17
abundance: -
j_gene: TRBJ2-3

CDR3nt: TGTGCCAGCAGTGAAGAGGACACTGAAGCTTTCTTT
CDR3aa: CASSEEDTEAFF
v_gene: TRBV2
d_gene: -
len: 12
abundance: -
j_gene: TRBJ1-1

CDR3nt: TGCAGCGGGGCGGGGACAGGGGTGTCGGGACTAGGGACCCAGTACTTC
CDR3aa: CSGAGTGVSGLGTQYF
v_gene: TRBV29-1
d_gene: TRBD1
len: 16
abundance: -
j_gene: TRBJ2-5

CDR3nt: TGTGCCATAGGGCTACCCAACAATGAGCAGTTCTTC
CDR3aa: CAIGLPNNEQFF
v_gene: TRBV10-3
d_gene: -
len: 12
abundance: few
j_gene: TRBJ2-1

CDR3nt: TGCGCCAGCAGCCGAACGGACAGGGGGACAGATACGCAGTATTTT
CDR3aa: CASSRTDRGTDTQYF
v_gene: TRBV5-1
d_gene: TRBD1
len: 15
abundance: -
j_gene: TRBJ2-3

CDR3nt: TGTGCCAGCAGCTTAAATCAGTTCGGCACTGAAGCTTTCTTT
CDR3aa: CASSLNQFGTEAFF
v_gene: TRBV7-9
d_gene: -
len: 14
abundance: -
j_gene: TRBJ1-1

CDR3nt: TGTGCCAGCACCCCCGGGACAGGGGCCACAGATACGCAGTATTTT
CDR3aa: CASTPGTGATDTQYF
v_gene: TRBV9
d_gene: TRBD1
len: 15
abundance: -
j_gene: TRBJ2-3

CDR3nt: TGTGCCACCAGTGACCCCCGGACCCCGAATGGCTACACCTTC
CDR3aa: CATSDPRTPNGYTF
v_gene: TRBV24-1
d_gene: -
len: 14
abundance: -
j_gene: TRBJ1-2

CDR3nt: TGTGCCAGCAGTCGAGGGATCAACACTGAAGCTTTCTTT
CDR3aa: CASSRGINTEAFF
v_gene: TRBV6-6
d_gene: -
len: 13
abundance: few
j_gene: TRBJ1-1

CDR3nt: TGTGCCAGCAGTTTAGGCGGGACAGGGGCCCCGAGGACTGAAGCTTTCTTT
CDR3aa: CASSLGGTGAPRTEAFF
v_gene: TRBV12-3/TRBV12-4
d_gene: TRBD1
len: 17
abundance: few
j_gene: TRBJ1-1

CDR3nt: TGTGCCAGCAGCCCGGACAGGGTCAAGTATTCACCCCTCCACTTT
CDR3aa: CASSPDRVKYSPLHF
v_gene: TRBV6-2/TRBV6-3
d_gene: TRBD1
len: 15
abundance: few
j_gene: TRBJ1-6

CDR3nt: TGTGCCAGCAGCCAAGAGATTCGAGCCGCTGGGGGCTACACCTTC
CDR3aa: CASSQEIRAAGGYTF
v_gene: TRBV4-2
d_gene: -
len: 15
abundance: -
j_gene: TRBJ1-2

CDR3nt: TGCAGTGCTAGTGGTGGCAGCTCCTATAATTCACCCCTCCACTTT
CDR3aa: CSASGGSSYNSPLHF
v_gene: TRBV20-1
d_gene: -
len: 15
abundance: -
j_gene: TRBJ1-6

CDR3nt: TGTGCCAGCAGGGAGGGGGGGAGCTCCTACGAGCAGTACTTC
CDR3aa: CASREGGSSYEQYF
v_gene: TRBV6-1
d_gene: -
len: 14
abundance: few
j_gene: TRBJ2-7

CDR3nt: TGCGCCAGCAGCGAACCGGGACAGGGGATTAAAGACTATGGCTACACCTTC
CDR3aa: CASSEPGQGIKDYGYTF
v_gene: TRBV5-1
d_gene: TRBD1
len: 17
abundance: -
j_gene: TRBJ1-2

CDR3nt: TGTGCCATCAGTGAGGATCGGGGGGAAGGCTACACCTTC
CDR3aa: CAISEDRGEGYTF
v_gene: TRBV10-3
d_gene: -
len: 13
abundance: -
j_gene: TRBJ1-2

CDR3nt: TGCGGTGCTAGAGATGGGGCCGATCCTCAAGAGACCCAGTACTTC
CDR3aa: CGARDGADPQETQYF
v_gene: TRBV20-1
d_gene: -
len: 15
abundance: -
j_gene: TRBJ2-5

CDR3nt: TGTGCCAGCACCTCAGGGGGACGGGGCTACACCTTC
CDR3aa: CASTSGGRGYTF
v_gene: TRBV6-5
d_gene: TRBD1
len: 12
abundance: few
j_gene: TRBJ1-2

CDR3nt: TGTGCCAGCAGCCAAGGCACTAGCGGGAGCCCGAGGGGGACCCAGTACTTC
CDR3aa: CASSQGTSGSPRGTQYF
v_gene: TRBV4-2
d_gene: TRBD2
len: 17
abundance: -
j_gene: TRBJ2-5

CDR3nt: TGTGCCAGCAGTTTAAGTGGGAGGGCCATAGAGACCCAGTACTTC
CDR3aa: CASSLSGRAIETQYF
v_gene: TRBV27
d_gene: TRBD2
len: 15
abundance: few
j_gene: TRBJ2-5

CDR3nt: TGTGCCAGCAGCGGGCTGACAGGACAAGAGACCCAGTACTTC
CDR3aa: CASSGLTGQETQYF
v_gene: TRBV9
d_gene: -
len: 14
abundance: few
j_gene: TRBJ2-5

CDR3nt: TGTGCCAGCAGGGAGAGCGTGGGAGGGCCTTTGAACATTCAGTACTTC
CDR3aa: CASRESVGGPLNIQYF
v_gene: TRBV7-2
d_gene: TRBD2
len: 16
abundance: few
j_gene: TRBJ2-4

CDR3nt: TGCGCCAGCAGCCAAGGTTTGGACAAAGCTTCTTACGAGCAGTACTTC
CDR3aa: CASSQGLDKASYEQYF
v_gene: TRBV5-1
d_gene: -
len: 16
abundance: -
j_gene: TRBJ2-7

CDR3nt: TGTGCCAGCAGTGAAGAAGAGGGGCTCCCTAATGAAAAACTGTTTTTT
CDR3aa: CASSEEEGLPNEKLFF
v_gene: TRBV6-1
d_gene: -
len: 16
abundance: -
j_gene: TRBJ1-4

CDR3nt: TGTGCCATCAGTAAACTTGGAGAGACCCAGTACTTC
CDR3aa: CAISKLGETQYF
v_gene: TRBV10-3
d_gene: -
len: 12
abundance: once
j_gene: TRBJ2-5

CDR3nt: TGCGCCAGCAGTGAGTGGGATCCAACCAAAAACATTCAGTACTTC
CDR3aa: CASSEWDPTKNIQYF
v_gene: TRBV10-2
d_gene: -
len: 15
abundance: many
j_gene: TRBJ2-4

CDR3nt: TGTGCCAGCACCCGAACAGGCTCCGGTGAAGCTTTCTTT
CDR3aa: CASTRTGSGEAFF
v_gene: TRBV6-6
d_gene: -
len: 13
abundance: -
j_gene: TRBJ1-1

CDR3nt: TGTGCCAGCAGTGAAGCAGGGACCCGGGGAATGAACACTGAAGCTTTCTTT
CDR3aa: CASSEAGTRGMNTEAFF
v_gene: TRBV6-1
d_gene: -
len: 17
abundance: few
j_gene: TRBJ1-1

CDR3nt: TGTGCCAGCAGTTTAGCGGGACTAGTGAGGCATGAGCAGTTCTTC
CDR3aa: CASSLAGLVRHEQFF
v_gene: TRBV12-3/TRBV12-4
d_gene: TRBD2
len: 15
abundance: -
j_gene: TRBJ2-1

CDR3nt: TGTGCCAGCAGACCAGCGGGAGGAGAATTCCCAGATACGCAGTATTTT
CDR3aa: CASRPAGGEFPDTQYF
v_gene: TRBV28
d_gene: TRBD2
len: 16
abundance: -
j_gene: TRBJ2-3

CDR3nt: TGCAGTGCCGCAACAGACGGCTCCGAGCAGTACTTC
CDR3aa: CSAATDGSEQYF
v_gene: TRBV20-1
d_gene: -
len: 12
abundance: many
j_gene: TRBJ2-7